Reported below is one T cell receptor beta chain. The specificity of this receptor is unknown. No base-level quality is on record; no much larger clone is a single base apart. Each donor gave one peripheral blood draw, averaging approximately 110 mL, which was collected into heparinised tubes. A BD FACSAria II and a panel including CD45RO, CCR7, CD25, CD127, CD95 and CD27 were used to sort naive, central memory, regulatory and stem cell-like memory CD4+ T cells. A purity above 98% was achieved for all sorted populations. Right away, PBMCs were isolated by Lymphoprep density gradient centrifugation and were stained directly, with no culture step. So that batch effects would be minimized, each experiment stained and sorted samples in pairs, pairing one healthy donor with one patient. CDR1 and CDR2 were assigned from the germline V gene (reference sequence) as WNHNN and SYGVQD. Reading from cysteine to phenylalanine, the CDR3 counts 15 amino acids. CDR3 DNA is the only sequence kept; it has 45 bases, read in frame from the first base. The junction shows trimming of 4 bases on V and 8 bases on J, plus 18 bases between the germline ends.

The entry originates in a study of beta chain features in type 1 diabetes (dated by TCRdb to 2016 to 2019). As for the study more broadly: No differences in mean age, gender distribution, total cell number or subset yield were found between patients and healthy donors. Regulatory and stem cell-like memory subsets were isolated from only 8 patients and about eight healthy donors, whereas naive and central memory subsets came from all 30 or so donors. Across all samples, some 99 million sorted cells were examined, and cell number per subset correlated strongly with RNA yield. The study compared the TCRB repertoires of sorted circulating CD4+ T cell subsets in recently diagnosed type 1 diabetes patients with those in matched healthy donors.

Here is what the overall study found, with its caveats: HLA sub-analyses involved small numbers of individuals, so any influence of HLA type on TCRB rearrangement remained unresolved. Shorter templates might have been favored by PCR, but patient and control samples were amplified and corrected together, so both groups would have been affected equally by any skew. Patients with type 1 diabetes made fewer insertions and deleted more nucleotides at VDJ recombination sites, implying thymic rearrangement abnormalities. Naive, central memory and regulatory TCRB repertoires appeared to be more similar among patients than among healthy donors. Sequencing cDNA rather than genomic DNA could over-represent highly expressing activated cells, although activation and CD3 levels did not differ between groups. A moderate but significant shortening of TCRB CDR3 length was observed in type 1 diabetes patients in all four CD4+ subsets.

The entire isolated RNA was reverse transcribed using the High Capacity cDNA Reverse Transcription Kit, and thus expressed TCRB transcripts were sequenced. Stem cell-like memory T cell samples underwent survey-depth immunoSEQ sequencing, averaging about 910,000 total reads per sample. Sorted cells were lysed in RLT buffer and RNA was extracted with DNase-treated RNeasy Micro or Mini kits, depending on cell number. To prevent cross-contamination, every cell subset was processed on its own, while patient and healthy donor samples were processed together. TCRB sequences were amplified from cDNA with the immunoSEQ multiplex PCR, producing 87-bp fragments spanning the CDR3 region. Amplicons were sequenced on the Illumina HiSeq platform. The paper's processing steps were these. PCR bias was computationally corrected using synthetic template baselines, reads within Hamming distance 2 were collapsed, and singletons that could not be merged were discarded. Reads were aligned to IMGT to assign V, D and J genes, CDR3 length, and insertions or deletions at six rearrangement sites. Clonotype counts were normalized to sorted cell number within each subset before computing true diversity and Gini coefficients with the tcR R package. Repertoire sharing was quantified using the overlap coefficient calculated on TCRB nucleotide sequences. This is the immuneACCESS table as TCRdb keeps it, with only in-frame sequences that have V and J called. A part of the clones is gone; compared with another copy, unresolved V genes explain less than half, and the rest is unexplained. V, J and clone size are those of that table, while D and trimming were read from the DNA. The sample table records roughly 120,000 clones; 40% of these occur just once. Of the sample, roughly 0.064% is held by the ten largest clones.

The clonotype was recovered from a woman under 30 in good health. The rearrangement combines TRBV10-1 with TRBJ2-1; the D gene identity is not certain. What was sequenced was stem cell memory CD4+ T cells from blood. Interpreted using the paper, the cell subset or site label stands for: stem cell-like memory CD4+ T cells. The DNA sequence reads TGCGCCAGCAGTGTCTTTTCGGCGGCCCGGGATGAGCAGTTCTTC. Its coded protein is CASSVFSAARDEQFF.